The TCR beta chain under discussion was sequenced for a study of blood T cells in healthy people across ages. Germline V gene sequence: CDR1 MDHEN, CDR2 SYDVKM. V dropped 3 bases and J dropped 12 bases, with 12 bases sitting between them. The CDR3 totals 13 residues. The authors ran a second PCR of about 7 to 11 cycles using a sample-barcoded 5' primer and a J-beta primer mix. One entry per CDR3 protein results from TCRdb running MiXCR on the 5' RACE reads. The top ten clones hold roughly 12% of a sample with around 1.5 million distinct CDR3 sequences, about 35% of them seen once. The TCR sequence derives from a woman in her twenties or thirties in good health. The specimen sequenced was blood. The V gene is TRBV28, the J gene TRBJ2-6; the D is unclear. For the CDR3, the DNA is TGTGCCAGCAGTTTGGGCCAGGAAAGCGTCCTGACTTTC. It specifies CASSLGQESVLTF.